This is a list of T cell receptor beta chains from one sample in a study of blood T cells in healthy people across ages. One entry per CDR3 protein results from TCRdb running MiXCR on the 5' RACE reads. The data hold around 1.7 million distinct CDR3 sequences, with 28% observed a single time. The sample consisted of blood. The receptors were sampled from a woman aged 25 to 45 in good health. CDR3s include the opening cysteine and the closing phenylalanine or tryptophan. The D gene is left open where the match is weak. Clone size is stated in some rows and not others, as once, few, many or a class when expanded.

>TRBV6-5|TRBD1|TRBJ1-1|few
TGTGCCAGCAGTACCGTCCCGGGACAGTGGCGCACTGAAGCTTTCTTT
CASSTVPGQWRTEAFF
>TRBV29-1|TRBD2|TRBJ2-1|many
TGCAGCGTTTCCCTCTGGGCTAGCGGGGAGTACAATGAGCAGTTCTTC
CSVSLWASGEYNEQFF
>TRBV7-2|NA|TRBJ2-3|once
TGTGCCAGCAGCTTAGTTAGCATGGGTAGCACAGATACGCAGTATTTT
CASSLVSMGSTDTQYF
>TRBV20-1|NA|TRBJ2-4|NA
TGCAGTGCTAAAGGACCTTACGACTGGGGAGAGCAGGACTTC
CSAKGPYDWGEQDF
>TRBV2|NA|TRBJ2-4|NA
TGTGCCAGCAGTGTCGAGACGGGACACCCGAAAAACATTCAGTACTTC
CASSVETGHPKNIQYF
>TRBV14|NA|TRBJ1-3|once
TGTGCCAGCAGCCAAGACCGTCGGCACGCTGGAAACACCATATATTTT
CASSQDRRHAGNTIYF
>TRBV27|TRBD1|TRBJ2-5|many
TGTGCCAGCAGTTTAGGGGGACAGGGGATGGAGACCCAGTACTTC
CASSLGGQGMETQYF
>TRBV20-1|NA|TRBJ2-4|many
TGCAGTGCTCAGTTAGCCAAAAACATTCAGTACTTC
CSAQLAKNIQYF
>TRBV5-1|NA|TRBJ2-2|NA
TGCGCCAGCAGCTTAAATGTCGGGGAGCTGTTTTTT
CASSLNVGELFF
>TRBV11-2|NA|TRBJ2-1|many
TGTGCCAGCAGCCGCGTCGAGACACCCAATGAGCAGTTCTTC
CASSRVETPNEQFF
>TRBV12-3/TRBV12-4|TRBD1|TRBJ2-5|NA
TGTGCCAGCAACCCCACAGGACAGGGGGGGCAAGAGACCCAGTACTTC
CASNPTGQGGQETQYF
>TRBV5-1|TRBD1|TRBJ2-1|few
TGCGCCAGCAGCTTACTGACAGGGGGGACCTACAATGAGCAGTTCTTC
CASSLLTGGTYNEQFF
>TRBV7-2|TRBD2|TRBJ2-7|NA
TGTGCCAGCAGCATCTATGCGCGGGAGGGGTACGAGCAGTACTTC
CASSIYAREGYEQYF
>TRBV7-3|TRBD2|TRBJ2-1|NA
TGTGCCAGCAGCTTATGGGCTAGCGGGATAGTAAGCGAGCAGTTCTTC
CASSLWASGIVSEQFF
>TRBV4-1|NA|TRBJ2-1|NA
TGCGCCAGCAGCCAAATCATGCGAGTAGGTTCTGGAGAGCAGTTCTTC
CASSQIMRVGSGEQFF
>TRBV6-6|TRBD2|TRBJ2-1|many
TGTGCCAGCAAGGGGCGGGGGGTCAATGAGCAGTTCTTC
CASKGRGVNEQFF
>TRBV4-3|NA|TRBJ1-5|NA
TGCGCCAGCAGCCAAGATCTTGGGGACCGGCAGCCCCAGCATTTT
CASSQDLGDRQPQHF
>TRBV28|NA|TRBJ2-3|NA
TGTGCCAGCAGAAACAGTGATACAGATACGCAGTATTTT
CASRNSDTDTQYF
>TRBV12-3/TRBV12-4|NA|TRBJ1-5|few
TGTGCCAGCAGCAGAGGGACCGCTGGGCAGCCCCAGCATTTT
CASSRGTAGQPQHF
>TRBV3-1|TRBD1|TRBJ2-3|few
TGTGCCAGCAGCCGACAGGGCCATACGCAGTATTTT
CASSRQGHTQYF
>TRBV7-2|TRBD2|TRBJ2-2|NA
TGTGCCAGTACGGGACTAGCGGGAGGCACCGGGGAGCTGTTTTTT
CASTGLAGGTGELFF
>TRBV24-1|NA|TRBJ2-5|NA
TGTGCCCCTGAGACCCAGGCAGAGACCCAGTACTTC
CAPETQAETQYF
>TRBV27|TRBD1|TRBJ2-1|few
TGTGCCAGCCAGCTTAAACTCCAGGGGGCAGACTACAATGAGCAGTTCTTC
CASQLKLQGADYNEQFF
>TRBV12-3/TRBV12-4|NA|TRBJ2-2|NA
TGTGCCAGTGGTTTCGGGTCCGCCGGGGAGCTGTTTTTT
CASGFGSAGELFF
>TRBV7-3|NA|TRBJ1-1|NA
TGTGCCAGCAGCCCCCTGTCCAATACGAGCACTGAAGCTTTCTTT
CASSPLSNTSTEAFF
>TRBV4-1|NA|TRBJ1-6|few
TGCGCCAGCAGCCAAGATAGGGGATTGGGTTCACCCCTCCACTTT
CASSQDRGLGSPLHF